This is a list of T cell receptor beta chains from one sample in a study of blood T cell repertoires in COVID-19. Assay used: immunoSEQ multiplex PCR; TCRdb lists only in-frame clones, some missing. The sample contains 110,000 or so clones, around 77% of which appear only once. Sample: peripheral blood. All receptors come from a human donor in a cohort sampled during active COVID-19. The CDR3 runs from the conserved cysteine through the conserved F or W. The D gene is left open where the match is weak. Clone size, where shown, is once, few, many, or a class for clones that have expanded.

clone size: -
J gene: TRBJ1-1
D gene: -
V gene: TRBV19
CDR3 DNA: TGTGCCGTTAGTACGGCTAGTTTGAACACTGAAGCTTTCTTT
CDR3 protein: CAVSTASLNTEAFF

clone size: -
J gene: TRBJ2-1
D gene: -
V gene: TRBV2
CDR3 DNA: TGTGCCAGCAGCTCCCCCCCGGGTGAGCAGTTCTTC
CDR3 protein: CASSSPPGEQFF

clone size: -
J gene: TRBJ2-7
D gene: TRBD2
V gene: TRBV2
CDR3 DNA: TGTGCCAGCAGTGCAGACCCGGGACTAGCGGGACCTGAGCAGTACTTC
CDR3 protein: CASSADPGLAGPEQYF

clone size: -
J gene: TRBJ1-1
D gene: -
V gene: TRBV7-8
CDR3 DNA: TGTGCCAGCAGCCCCCCAGGACAATCGAACACTGAAGCTTTCTTT
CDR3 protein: CASSPPGQSNTEAFF

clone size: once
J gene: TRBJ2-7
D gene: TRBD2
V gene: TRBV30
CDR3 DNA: TGTGCCTGGAATCGGGGGGTCTACGAGCAGTACTTC
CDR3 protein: CAWNRGVYEQYF

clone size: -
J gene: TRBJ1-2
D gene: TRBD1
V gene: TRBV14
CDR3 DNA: TGTGCCAGCAGCCAAAGACAGGGCTATGGCTACACCTTC
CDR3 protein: CASSQRQGYGYTF

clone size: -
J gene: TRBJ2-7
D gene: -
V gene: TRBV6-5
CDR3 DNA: TGTGCCAGCAGACGGCGCAGGGCCGTTTCCTACGAGCAGTACTTC
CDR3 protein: CASRRRRAVSYEQYF

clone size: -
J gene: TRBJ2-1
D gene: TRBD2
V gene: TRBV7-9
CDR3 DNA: TGTGCCAGCAGCATAAGACTAGCGGGGAACAATGAGCAGTTCTTC
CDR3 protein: CASSIRLAGNNEQFF

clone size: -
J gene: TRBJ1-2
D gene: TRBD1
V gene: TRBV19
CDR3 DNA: TGTGCCAGTAGTATAAAAAGAGGGGGCGGCTATGGCTACACCTTC
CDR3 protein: CASSIKRGGGYGYTF

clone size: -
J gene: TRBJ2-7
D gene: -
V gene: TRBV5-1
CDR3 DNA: TGCGCCAGCAGCTTCTATCCGGGTCGCGAGCAGTACTTC
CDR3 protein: CASSFYPGREQYF

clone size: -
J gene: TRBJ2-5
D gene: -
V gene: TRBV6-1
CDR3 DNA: TGTGCCAGCAGTGAGGACGAGACCCCGGGGGAGACCCAGTACTTC
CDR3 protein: CASSEDETPGETQYF

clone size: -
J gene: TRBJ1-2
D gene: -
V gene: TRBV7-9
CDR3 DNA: TGTGCCAGCAGCTTAGAGCGTTATGGCTACACCTTC
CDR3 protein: CASSLERYGYTF

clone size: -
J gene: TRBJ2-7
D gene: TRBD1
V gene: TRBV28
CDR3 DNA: TGTGCCAGCAGATCCAGGGGGCTAGGATACGAGCAGTACTTC
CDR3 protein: CASRSRGLGYEQYF

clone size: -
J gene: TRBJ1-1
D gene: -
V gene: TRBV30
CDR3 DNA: TGTGCCTGGAGTGTAAAATCGGACACTGAAGCTTTCTTT
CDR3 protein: CAWSVKSDTEAFF

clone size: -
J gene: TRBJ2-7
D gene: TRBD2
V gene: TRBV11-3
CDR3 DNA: TGTGCCAGCAGCTCCGTTAGCGGGAGTTTCCCCTACGAGCAGTACTTC
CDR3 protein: CASSSVSGSFPYEQYF

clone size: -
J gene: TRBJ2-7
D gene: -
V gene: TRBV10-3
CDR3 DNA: TGTGCCATCAGTGAGTCGGGGGCAGGGGTCGAGCAGTACTTC
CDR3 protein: CAISESGAGVEQYF

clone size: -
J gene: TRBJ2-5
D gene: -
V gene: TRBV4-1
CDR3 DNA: TGCGCCAGCAGCCAAGGACAACAAGAGACCCAGTACTTC
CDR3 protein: CASSQGQQETQYF

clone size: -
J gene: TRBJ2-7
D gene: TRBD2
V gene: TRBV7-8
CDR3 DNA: TGTGCCAGCAGCTTAGGTTGGCTAGCGGGAGCACCCTACGAGCAGTACTTC
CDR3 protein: CASSLGWLAGAPYEQYF

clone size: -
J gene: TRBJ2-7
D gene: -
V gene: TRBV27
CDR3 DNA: TGTGCCAGCAGTTTGGGCCAGTACTACGAGCAGTACTTC
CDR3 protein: CASSLGQYYEQYF

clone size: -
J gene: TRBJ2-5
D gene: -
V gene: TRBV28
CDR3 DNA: TGTGCCAGCAGTTTAAACAGGGAAGAGACCCAGTACTTC
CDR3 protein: CASSLNREETQYF

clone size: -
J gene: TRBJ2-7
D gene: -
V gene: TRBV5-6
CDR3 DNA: TGTGCCAGCAGCTTTGGACAGATCTACGAGCAGTACTTC
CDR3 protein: CASSFGQIYEQYF

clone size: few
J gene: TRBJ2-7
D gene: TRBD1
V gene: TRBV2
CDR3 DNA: TGTGCCGGGTGGGACAGCGGAGTTTACGAGCAGTACTTC
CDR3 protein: CAGWDSGVYEQYF

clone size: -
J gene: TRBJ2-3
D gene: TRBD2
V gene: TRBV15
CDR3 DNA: TGTGCCACCAGCAGAGATTACAGAACAGAAGCGGGAGGCCCTGAGTGGGATACGCAGTATTTT
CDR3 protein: CATSRDYRTEAGGPEWDTQYF

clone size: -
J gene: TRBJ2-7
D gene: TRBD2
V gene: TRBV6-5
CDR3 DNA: TGTGCCAGCACTTCCTCGGGGGGGCTCTTGGGCTACGAGCAGTACTTC
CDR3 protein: CASTSSGGLLGYEQYF

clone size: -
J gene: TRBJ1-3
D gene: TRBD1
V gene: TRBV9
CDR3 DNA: TGTGCCAGCAGCGTTCAGGGGGCGGGTGACACCATATATTTT
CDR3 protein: CASSVQGAGDTIYF

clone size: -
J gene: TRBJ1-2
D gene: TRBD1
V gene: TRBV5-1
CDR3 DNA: TGCGCCAGCAGCAGGACGGGACAGGGGGCCTGGGGCTACACCTTC
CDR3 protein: CASSRTGQGAWGYTF

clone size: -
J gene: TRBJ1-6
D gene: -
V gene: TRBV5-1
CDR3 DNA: TGCGCCAGCAGCTCCCCGGGTAATTCACCCCTCCACTTT
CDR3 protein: CASSSPGNSPLHF

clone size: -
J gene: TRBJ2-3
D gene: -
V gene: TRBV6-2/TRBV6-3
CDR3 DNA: TGTGCCAGCAGTTACTCGATCGGGGGTCCGGATACGCAGTATTTT
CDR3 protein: CASSYSIGGPDTQYF

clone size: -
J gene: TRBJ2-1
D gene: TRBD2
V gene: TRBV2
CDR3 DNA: TGTGCCAGCAGGAGACTAGCGGGAGGATCCTACAATGAGCAGTTCTTC
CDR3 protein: CASRRLAGGSYNEQFF

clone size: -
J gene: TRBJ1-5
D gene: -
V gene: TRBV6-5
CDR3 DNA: TGTGCCAGCGGGGACTCTTATAGCAATCAGCCCCAGCATTTT
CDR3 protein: CASGDSYSNQPQHF

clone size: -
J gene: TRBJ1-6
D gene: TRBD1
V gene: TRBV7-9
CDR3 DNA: TGTGCCAGCAGCTTAGGCCCGGGACAGGGGGCCACCTATAATTCACCCCTCCACTTT
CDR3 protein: CASSLGPGQGATYNSPLHF

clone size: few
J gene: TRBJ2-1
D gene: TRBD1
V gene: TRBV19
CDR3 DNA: TGTGCCAGTAGTAGCCGACAGGGGCCTCGCCCCTACAATGAGCAGTTCTTC
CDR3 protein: CASSSRQGPRPYNEQFF

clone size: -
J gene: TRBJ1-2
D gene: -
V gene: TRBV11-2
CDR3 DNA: TGTGCCAGCAGCTTAGTTCGAGGAAACTATGGCTACACCTTC
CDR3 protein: CASSLVRGNYGYTF

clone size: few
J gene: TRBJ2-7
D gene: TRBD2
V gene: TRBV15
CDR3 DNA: TGTGCCACCAGCAGAGGCCCGACTAGCGGGGGGATCAGCGAGCAGTACTTC
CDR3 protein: CATSRGPTSGGISEQYF

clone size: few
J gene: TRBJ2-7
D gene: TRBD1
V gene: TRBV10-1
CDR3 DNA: TGCGCCAGCAGCAAAACCGGGACAGGGGAGTACTTC
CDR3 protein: CASSKTGTGEYF

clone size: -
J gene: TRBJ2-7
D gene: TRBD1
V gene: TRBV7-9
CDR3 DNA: TGTGCCAGCAGCTCCCGGGACAGGGAACCCTACGAGCAGTACTTC
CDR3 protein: CASSSRDREPYEQYF

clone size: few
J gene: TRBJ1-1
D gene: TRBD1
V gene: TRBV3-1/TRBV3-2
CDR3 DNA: TGTGCCAGCAGCCAAGACTTGACAGGGGTTACTGAAGCTTTCTTT
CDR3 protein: CASSQDLTGVTEAFF

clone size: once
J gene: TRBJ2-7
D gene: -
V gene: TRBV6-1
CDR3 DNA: TGTGCCAGCAGTGAAACCAGTATCTACGAGCAGTACTTC
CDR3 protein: CASSETSIYEQYF

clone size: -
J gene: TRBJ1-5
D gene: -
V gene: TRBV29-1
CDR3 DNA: TGCAGCGTCCACGGCGCGGGTTCGCGGGGGAATAGTATATCAAGCAATCAGCCCCAGCATTTT
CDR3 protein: CSVHGAGSRGNSISSNQPQHF

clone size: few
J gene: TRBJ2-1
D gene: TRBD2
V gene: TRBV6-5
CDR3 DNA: TGTGCCAGCAGCCTCGGGACTAGGGGCGACAATGAGCAGTTCTTC
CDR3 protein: CASSLGTRGDNEQFF

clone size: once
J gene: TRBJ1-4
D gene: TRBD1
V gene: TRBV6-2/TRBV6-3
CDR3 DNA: TGTGCCAGCAGTTACCGGCGGCCCTCACAGGGGTTAAATGAAAAACTGTTTTTT
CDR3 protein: CASSYRRPSQGLNEKLFF

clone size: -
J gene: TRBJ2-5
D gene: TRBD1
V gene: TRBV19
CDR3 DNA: TGTGCCAGTAGCTACAGGGGCCAAGAGACCCAGTACTTC
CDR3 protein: CASSYRGQETQYF

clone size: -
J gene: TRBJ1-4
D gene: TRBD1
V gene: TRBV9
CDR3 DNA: TGTGCCAGCAGCGACGGGACAGCGGTTAATGAAAAACTGTTTTTT
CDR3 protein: CASSDGTAVNEKLFF

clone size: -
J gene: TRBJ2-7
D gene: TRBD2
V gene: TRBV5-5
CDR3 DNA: TGTGCCAGCAGCTTGGCGGGGGGAAGGTCCTACGAGCAGTACTTC
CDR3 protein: CASSLAGGRSYEQYF

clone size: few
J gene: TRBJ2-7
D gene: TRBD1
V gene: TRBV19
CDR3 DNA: TGTGCCAGTAGTATAGGCCTGGACAGGGGGTACGAGCAGTACTTC
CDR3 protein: CASSIGLDRGYEQYF

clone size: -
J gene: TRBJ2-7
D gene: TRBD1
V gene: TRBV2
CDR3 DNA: TGTGCCAGCAGTGAAGGATCTGTAGGGGGCGACTACGAGCAGTACTTC
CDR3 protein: CASSEGSVGGDYEQYF

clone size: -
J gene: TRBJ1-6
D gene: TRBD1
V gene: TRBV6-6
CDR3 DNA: TGTGCCAGCAGTCTGGACAGGGCCTCCCCGAATTCACCCCTCCACTTT
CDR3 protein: CASSLDRASPNSPLHF

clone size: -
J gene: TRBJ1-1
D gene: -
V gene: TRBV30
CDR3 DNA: TGTGCCTCATTGGGGAGCACTGAAGCTTTCTTT
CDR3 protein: CASLGSTEAFF

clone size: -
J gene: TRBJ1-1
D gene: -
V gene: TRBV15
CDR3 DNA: TGTGCCACCAGCAGAGCGGTGACAGACACTGAAGCTTTCTTT
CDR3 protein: CATSRAVTDTEAFF

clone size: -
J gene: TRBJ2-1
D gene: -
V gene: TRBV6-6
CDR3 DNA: TGTGCCAGCAGTTACAAAACCGGGACTCACAATGAGCAGTTCTTC
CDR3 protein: CASSYKTGTHNEQFF

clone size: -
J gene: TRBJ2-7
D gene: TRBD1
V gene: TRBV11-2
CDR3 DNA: TGTGCCAGCAGCTTAGAACAGGGGGTTTTTTACGAGCAGTACTTC
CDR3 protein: CASSLEQGVFYEQYF

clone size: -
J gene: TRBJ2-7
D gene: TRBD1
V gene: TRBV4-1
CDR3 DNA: TGCGCCAGCAGCCAAGGGACAGGGATTGGAGAGCAGTACTTC
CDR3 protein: CASSQGTGIGEQYF

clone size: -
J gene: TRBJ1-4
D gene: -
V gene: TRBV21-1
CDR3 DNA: TGTGCCAGCAGCAAAGTTTGTGGACAGGGGGATAAACTGTTTTTT
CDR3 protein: CASSKVCGQGDKLFF

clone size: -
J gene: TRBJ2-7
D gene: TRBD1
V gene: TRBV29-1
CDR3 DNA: TGCAGCGTTCCGGGACAGAACTACGAGCAGTACTTC
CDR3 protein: CSVPGQNYEQYF

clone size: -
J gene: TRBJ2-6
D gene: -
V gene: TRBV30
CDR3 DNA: TGTGCCTGCACCCATTGGGGCAGATACTCTGGGGCCAACGTCCTGACTTTC
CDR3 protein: CACTHWGRYSGANVLTF

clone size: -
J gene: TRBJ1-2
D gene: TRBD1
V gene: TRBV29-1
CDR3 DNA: TGCAGCGATACAAGGGGGCCTAACTATGGCTACACCTTC
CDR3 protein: CSDTRGPNYGYTF

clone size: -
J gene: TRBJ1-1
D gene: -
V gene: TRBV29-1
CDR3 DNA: TGCAGCGTTGATACGGAGAGAGGGGGAGCTTTCTTT
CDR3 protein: CSVDTERGGAFF